Listed here are 12 T cell receptor beta chains from one sample, sequenced in a study of spatial heterogeneity in lung cancer. Points from the study as a whole: Tumor mutation count correlated with how many alpha and beta TCRs expanded intratumorally.

Their target antigens are unknown. The time point is: sample taken at primary tumor resection. TCRdb re-analysed the 5' RACE reads in MiXCR, keeping a single row per CDR3 protein. The repertoire has about 6,900 distinct CDR3 sequences, roughly 13% of them found once; the top ten carry over 20%. Sequenced here: lung tumor tissue, sampled at surgery. These receptors were obtained from a male donor with early-stage non-small cell lung cancer.

Points on this clonotype: The library was designed around alpha chains, so this beta chain is a stray read whose abundance carries little weight. This chain links TRBV2 with TRBJ1-1; possibly TRBD1 for D (6 bases). This CDR3 region has 11 residues. Germline V lookup: CDR1 SNHLY, CDR2 FYNNEI. Trimming took off 2 bases at V and 11 bases at J, with 9 bases between the two ends. CDR3 sequence (DNA): TGTGCCAGCAGTGAAAGGGGGAGGGCTTTCTTT. Translated, it gives CASSERGRAFF.

This clonotype was counted many times. A library made for alpha chains picked up this beta chain off target, so its size means little. The V call is TRBV6-1, the J call TRBJ2-7; D is perhaps TRBD1 (6 bases). Germline values: CDR1 MNHNS, CDR2 SASEGT. V was cut by 8 bases and J by 7 bases, with 18 bases left in between. CDR3 length: 13 amino acids. CDR3 residues: CASAGTLTGEQYF. CDR3 bases: TGTGCCAGCGCCGGGACACTGACGGGAGAGCAGTACTTC.

By share, this clonotype ranks as medium-sized. Little can be read into the size of this beta chain, an off-target read in a library designed for alpha chains. The rearrangement uses TRBV9 and TRBJ1-1, with D hard to call. V was cut by 1 base and J by 0 bases, with 4 bases left in between. Germline lookup yields CDR1 SGDLS and CDR2 YYNGEE. The CDR3 extends over 13 amino acids. This CDR3 reads CASSVSLNTEAFF. CDR3 nucleotides: TGTGCCAGCAGCGTAAGTTTGAACACTGAAGCTTTCTTT.

This clonotype is termed medium-sized. This beta chain is a stray sequence in a library constructed for alpha chains; its clone size is not meaningful. J is TRBJ2-1 and V is TRBV10-3; D unresolved. The CDR3 is made up of 12 amino acids. The germline gives CDR1 ENHRY, CDR2 SYGVKD. V lost 0 bases, J lost 7 bases, and 4 bases lay in between. The CDR3 is CAISESVNEQFF. As DNA, the CDR3 is TGTGCCATCAGTGAGTCAGTAAATGAGCAGTTCTTC.

This clonotype was picked up many times. This beta chain is off target for a library built for alpha chains, so its abundance means little. The rearrangement uses TRBV6-6 and TRBJ2-7; TRBD2 matches 10 bases. Germline V gene data show CDR1 as MNHNY and CDR2 as SVGAGI (reference sequence). The CDR3 is 13 amino acids. After removal of 2 bases from V and 8 bases from J, the junction contained 3 bases not matched to a gene. The CDR3: CASSYGTSEKQYF. In DNA form, the CDR3 reads TGTGCCAGCAGTTACGGGACTAGCGAAAAGCAGTACTTC.

This clonotype was seen many times. Because the library targeted alpha chains, this beta chain is an off-target read whose size means little. V is TRBV20-1 and J is TRBJ2-1, with D tentatively TRBD2 (5 bases). Germline V gives CDR1 DFQATT, CDR2 SNEGSKA (reference sequence). Trimming took off 4 bases at V and 4 bases at J, with 14 bases between the two ends. The CDR3 is 14 amino acids. CDR3 protein: CSAIIRESYNEQFF. CDR3 nucleotides: TGCAGTGCTATCATCCGGGAATCGTACAATGAGCAGTTCTTC.

As for this clonotype: The library was designed around alpha chains, so this beta chain is a stray read whose abundance carries little weight. This chain uses TRBV7-6 with TRBJ1-6; maybe TRBD1 (6 bases). Trimming shortened V by 4 bases and J by 5 bases, and 12 bases separated the two germline ends. Germline CDR1 is SGHVS and CDR2 is FNYEAQ. The CDR3 is 15 residues long. The CDR3 loop is CASSSLTGHNSPLHF. The CDR3 DNA reads TGTGCCAGCAGCTCTCTGACAGGTCATAATTCACCCCTCCACTTT.

This clonotype was seen repeatedly, ten times or more. This beta chain came through as a stray read in a library set up for alpha chains, and its size says little. J is TRBJ2-1 and V is TRBV30, with 8 bases fitting TRBD2. The CDR3 is made up of 14 amino acids. Trimming at V came to 2 bases and at J to 8 bases, leaving 8 bases not matched to a gene. Looked up from germline, CDR1 is GTSNPN and CDR2 is SVGIG (reference sequence). The CDR3, as DNA: TGTGCCTGGAGTCGGAAGCGGGAGAGGGATGAGCAGTTCTTC. It codes for CAWSRKRERDEQFF.

Comments on this clonotype: This beta chain came through as a stray read in a library set up for alpha chains, and its size says little. The chain recombines TRBV20-1 with TRBJ1-3; 7 bases line up with TRBD1. The CDR3 is 14 residues long. V was clipped by 2 bases and J by 2 bases; unmatched bases: 3. Germline assignment: CDR1 DFQATT and CDR2 SNEGSKA (reference sequence). In nucleotides, the CDR3 is TGCAGTGCTAGAAAGGGGGCGACTGGAAACACCATATATTTT. It is translated as CSARKGATGNTIYF.

This clonotype has ten or more counts. The library was built for alpha chains, so this beta chain is an off-target read and its size means little. The rearrangement uses TRBV5-5 and TRBJ2-7, with 8 bases identical to TRBD2. With 4 bases clipped from V and 1 base from J, the junction kept 4 bases outside the gene matches. CDR3 size: 14 residues. CDR1 and CDR2 from the germline V gene are SGHKS and YYEKEE (reference sequence). The chain's CDR3 is CASSLTSASYEQYF. CDR3 DNA: TGTGCCAGCAGCCTGACTAGCGCTTCCTACGAGCAGTACTTC.

On this clonotype itself: The junction and the germline gene differ at one end; a read error may be behind it. Since the library was made to target alpha chains, this beta chain is a stray read and its abundance is not meaningful. This chain connects TRBV28 to TRBJ2-3, with D perhaps TRBD2 (5 bases). The CDR3 is made up of 12 amino acids. Germline CDR1 MDHEN, CDR2 SYDVKM. The CDR3 DNA follows: TGTGTCAGCGGAACTAGCACAGATACGCAGTATTTT. Protein sequence: CVSGTSTDTQYF.

In this sample, this clonotype turned up many times. This beta chain is a stray read from a library made for alpha chains; its abundance is not meaningful. The J gene is TRBJ1-3, the V gene TRBV5-8; 7 bases are shared with TRBD1. The CDR3 is 16 amino acids. CDR1 and CDR2 from the germline V gene are SGHTS and YDEGEE. The V segment lost 2 bases and the J segment 4 bases; nucleotides outside the gene matches: 9. The CDR3 protein is CASSFQTGAGGNTIYF. The CDR3 DNA reads TGTGCCAGCAGCTTCCAAACAGGGGCGGGAGGAAACACCATATATTTT.